This T cell receptor beta chain was documented in a study of T cells after yellow fever vaccination. Study outcomes and limitations: Contaminating bulk clonotypes could be abundant in FACS-sorted repertoires. Primary-vaccination clones mostly resurfaced post-booster (approximately 96% CD4, approximately 87% CD8). Researchers report a weaker secondary response that nonetheless peaked faster, day 5 versus 15.

In germline, CDR1 is MGHRA, CDR2 YSYEKL. V gave up 1 base and J gave up 0 bases, with 9 bases separating them. The CDR3 is 16 residues long. This clonotype showed up just a few times. No antigen is known for it. TCRdb used MiXCR to reprocess the 5' RACE reads, holding one entry per CDR3 protein. This table holds about 580,000 distinct CDR3 sequences, roughly a sixth found once. J is TRBJ2-2 and V is TRBV4-1, with TRBD2 as a possible D gene (5 bases). The source of this sequence is a man aged 18 to 30 who received the YFV17D yellow fever vaccine. The specimen comprised PBMCs, sampled less than 6 days after the first yellow fever vaccination. In nucleotides, the CDR3 is TGCGCCAGCAGCCAAGTGGGAGTCGCGAACACCGGGGAGCTGTTTTTT. This gives the protein CASSQVGVANTGELFF.